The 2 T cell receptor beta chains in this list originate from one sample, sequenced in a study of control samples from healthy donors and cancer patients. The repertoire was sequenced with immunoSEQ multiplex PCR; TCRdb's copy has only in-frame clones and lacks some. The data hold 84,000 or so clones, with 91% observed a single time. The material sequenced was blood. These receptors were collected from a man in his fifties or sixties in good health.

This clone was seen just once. This CDR3 is CASSQVGGNYGYTF. The CDR3 coding sequence is TGCGCCAGCAGCCAAGTGGGCGGCAACTATGGCTACACCTTC. The chain couples TRBV4-1 to TRBJ1-2; D uncertain. Germline lookup yields CDR1 MGHRA and CDR2 YSYEKL. CDR3 length: 14 residues. Trimming stripped 1 base from V and 2 bases from J, with 8 bases between.

The CDR3 loop is CASRDRDGYTF. CDR3 nucleotides: TGTGCCAGCCGGGACAGGGATGGCTACACCTTC. V gene TRBV3-1 (or the pseudogene TRBV3-2) combines with J gene TRBJ1-2; 9 bases are a match to TRBD1. The length of the CDR3 is 11 residues. Trimming cost V 8 bases and J 6 bases; bases outside gene matches: 1. Germline V gene lookup returns CDR1 LGHDT and CDR2 YNNKEL (reference sequence).